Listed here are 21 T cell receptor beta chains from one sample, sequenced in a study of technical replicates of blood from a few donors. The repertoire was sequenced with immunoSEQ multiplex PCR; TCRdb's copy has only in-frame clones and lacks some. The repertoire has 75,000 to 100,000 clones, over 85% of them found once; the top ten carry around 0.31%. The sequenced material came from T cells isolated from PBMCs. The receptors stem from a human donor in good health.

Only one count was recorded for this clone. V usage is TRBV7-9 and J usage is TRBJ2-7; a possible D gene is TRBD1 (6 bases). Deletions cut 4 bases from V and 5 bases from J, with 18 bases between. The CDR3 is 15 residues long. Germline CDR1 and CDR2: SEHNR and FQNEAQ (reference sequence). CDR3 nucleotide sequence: TGTGCCAGCAGCTCCGAAGACAGGCCGGTTCACGAGCAGTACTTC. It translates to CASSSEDRPVHEQYF.

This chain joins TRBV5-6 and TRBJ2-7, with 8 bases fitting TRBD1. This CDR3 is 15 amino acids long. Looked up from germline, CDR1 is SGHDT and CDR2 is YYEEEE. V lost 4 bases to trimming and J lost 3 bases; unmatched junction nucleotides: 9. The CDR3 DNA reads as TGTGCCAGCAGCCCTCTGGGCAGGGGGCACTACGAGCAGTACTTC. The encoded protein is CASSPLGRGHYEQYF.

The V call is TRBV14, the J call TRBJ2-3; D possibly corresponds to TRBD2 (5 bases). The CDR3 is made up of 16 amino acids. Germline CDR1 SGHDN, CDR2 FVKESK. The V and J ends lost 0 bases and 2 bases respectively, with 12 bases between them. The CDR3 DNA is TGTGCCAGCAGCCAAGATAGGAGGCCTTACACAGATACGCAGTATTTT. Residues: CASSQDRRPYTDTQYF. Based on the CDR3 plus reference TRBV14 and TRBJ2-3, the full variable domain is EAGVTQFPSHSVIEKGQTVTLRCDPISGHDNLYWYRRVMGKEIKFLLHFVKESKQDESGMPNNRFLAERTGGTYSTLKVQPAELEDSGVYFCASSQDRRPYTDTQYFGPGTRLTVL.

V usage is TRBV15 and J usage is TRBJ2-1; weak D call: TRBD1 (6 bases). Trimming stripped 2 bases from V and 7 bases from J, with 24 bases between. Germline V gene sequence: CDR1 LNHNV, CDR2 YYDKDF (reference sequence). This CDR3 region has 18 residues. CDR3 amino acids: CATSRSEYAWGPMNEQFF. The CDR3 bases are TGTGCCACCAGCAGATCCGAGTATGCTTGGGGGCCAATGAATGAGCAGTTCTTC.

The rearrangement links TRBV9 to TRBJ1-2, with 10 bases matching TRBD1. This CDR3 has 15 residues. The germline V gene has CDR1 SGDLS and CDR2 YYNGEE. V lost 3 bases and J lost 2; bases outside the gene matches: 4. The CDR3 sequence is CASSGQGARNYGYTF. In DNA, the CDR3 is TGTGCCAGCAGCGGACAGGGGGCAAGAAACTATGGCTACACCTTC.

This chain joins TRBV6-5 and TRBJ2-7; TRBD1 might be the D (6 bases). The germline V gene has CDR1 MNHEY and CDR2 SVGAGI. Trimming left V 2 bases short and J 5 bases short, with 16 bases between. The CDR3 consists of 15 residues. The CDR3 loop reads CASSYKGPGANEQYF. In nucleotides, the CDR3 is TGTGCCAGCAGTTACAAGGGACCAGGGGCCAACGAGCAGTACTTC.

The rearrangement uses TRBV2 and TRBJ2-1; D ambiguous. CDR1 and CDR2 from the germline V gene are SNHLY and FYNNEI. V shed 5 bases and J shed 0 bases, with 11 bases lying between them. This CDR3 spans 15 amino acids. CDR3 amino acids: CASSSEASSYNEQFF. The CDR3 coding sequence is TGTGCCAGCAGTAGCGAGGCCAGCTCCTACAATGAGCAGTTCTTC.

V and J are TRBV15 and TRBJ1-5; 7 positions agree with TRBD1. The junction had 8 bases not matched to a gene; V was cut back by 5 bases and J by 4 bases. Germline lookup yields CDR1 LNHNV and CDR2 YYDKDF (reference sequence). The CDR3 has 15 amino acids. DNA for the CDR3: TGTGCCACCAGCGGAGGGACAGCAGTAAATCAGCCCCAGCATTTT. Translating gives CATSGGTAVNQPQHF.

CDR3 amino acids: CASMSRDRNQPQHF. CDR3 DNA: TGTGCCAGCATGAGCCGGGACAGAAATCAGCCCCAGCATTTT. The rearrangement uses TRBV2 and TRBJ1-5; 7 nucleotides line up with TRBD1. The V gene's germline CDR1 is SNHLY and CDR2 FYNNEI. The CDR3 is 14 residues long. Losses at the gene ends were 7 bases for V and 4 bases for J; bases not matched to a gene: 7.

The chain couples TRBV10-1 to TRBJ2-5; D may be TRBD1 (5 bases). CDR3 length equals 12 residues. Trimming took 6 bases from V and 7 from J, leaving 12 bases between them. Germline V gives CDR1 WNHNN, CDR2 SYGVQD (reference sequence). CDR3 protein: CASSGKGSTQYF. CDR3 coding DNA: TGCGCCAGCAGCGGCAAGGGGTCGACCCAGTACTTC.

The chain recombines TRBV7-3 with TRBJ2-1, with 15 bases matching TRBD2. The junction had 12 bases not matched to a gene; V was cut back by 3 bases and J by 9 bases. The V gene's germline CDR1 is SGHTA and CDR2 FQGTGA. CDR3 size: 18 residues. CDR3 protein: CASSFRPGLAGGPGEQFF. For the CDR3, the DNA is TGTGCCAGCAGCTTTCGACCCGGACTAGCGGGAGGGCCGGGTGAGCAGTTCTTC.

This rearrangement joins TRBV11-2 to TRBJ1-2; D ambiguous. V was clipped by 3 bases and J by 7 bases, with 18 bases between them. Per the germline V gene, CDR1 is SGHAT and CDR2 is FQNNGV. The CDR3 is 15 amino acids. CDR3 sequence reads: CASSFVPRPFGGYTF. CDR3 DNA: TGTGCCAGCAGCTTCGTTCCGCGGCCCTTCGGTGGCTACACCTTC.

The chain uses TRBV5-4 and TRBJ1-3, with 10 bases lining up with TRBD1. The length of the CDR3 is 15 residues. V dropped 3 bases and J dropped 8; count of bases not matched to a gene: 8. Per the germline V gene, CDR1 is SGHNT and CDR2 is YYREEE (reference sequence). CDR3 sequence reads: CASSSWGQGKDTIYF. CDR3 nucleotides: TGTGCCAGCAGCTCCTGGGGACAGGGGAAGGACACCATATATTTT.

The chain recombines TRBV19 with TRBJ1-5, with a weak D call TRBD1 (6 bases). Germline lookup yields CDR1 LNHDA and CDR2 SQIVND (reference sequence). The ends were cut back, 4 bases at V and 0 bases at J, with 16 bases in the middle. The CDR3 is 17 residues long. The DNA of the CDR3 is TGTGCCAGTAGTACAAAGTTTGACAGGTATAGCAATCAGCCCCAGCATTTT. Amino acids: CASSTKFDRYSNQPQHF.

CDR3 in DNA: TGTGCCAGCAGTTACTACGGACAGGGGGCTAACGAGCAGTACTTC. Residues: CASSYYGQGANEQYF. This sequence joins TRBV6-5 and TRBJ2-7, with 11 nucleotides matching TRBD1. Germline CDR1 and CDR2: MNHEY and SVGAGI. Trimming removed 1 base from V and 5 bases from J; junction bases left unmatched: 4. This CDR3 has 15 residues.

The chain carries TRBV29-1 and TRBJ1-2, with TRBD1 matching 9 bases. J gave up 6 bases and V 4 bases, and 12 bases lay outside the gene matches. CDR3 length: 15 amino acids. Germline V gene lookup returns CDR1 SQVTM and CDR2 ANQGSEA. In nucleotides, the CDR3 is TGCAGCGTTGCACACAGGGGGCCCACTATCGATGGCTACACCTTC. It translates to CSVAHRGPTIDGYTF.

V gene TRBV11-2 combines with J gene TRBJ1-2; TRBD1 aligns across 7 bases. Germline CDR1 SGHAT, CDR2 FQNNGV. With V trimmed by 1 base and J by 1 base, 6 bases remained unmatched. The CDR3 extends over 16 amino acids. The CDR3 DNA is TGTGCCAGCAGCTTAGTTAGGACAGGTTTTAACTATGGCTACACCTTC. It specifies CASSLVRTGFNYGYTF.

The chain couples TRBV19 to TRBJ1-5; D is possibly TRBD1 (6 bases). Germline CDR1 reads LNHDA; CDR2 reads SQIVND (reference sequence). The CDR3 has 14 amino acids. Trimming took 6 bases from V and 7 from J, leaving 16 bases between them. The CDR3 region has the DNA TGTGCCAGTAGCCTGAAACAGGGTTTCCAGCCCCAGCATTTT. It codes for CASSLKQGFQPQHF. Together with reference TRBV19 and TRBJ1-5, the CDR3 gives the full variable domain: DGGITQSPKYLFRKEGQNVTLSCEQNLNHDAMYWYRQDPGQGLRLIYYSQIVNDFQKGDIAEGYSVSREKKESFPLTVTSAQKNPTAFYLCASSLKQGFQPQHFGDGTRLSIL.

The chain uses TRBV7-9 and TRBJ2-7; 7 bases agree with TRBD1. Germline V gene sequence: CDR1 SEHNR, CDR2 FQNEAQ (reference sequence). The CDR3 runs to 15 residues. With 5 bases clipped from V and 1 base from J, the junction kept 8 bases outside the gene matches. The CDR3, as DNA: TGTGCCAGCAGCCCTCCCGGGACAGAGTCCTACGAGCAGTACTTC. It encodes CASSPPGTESYEQYF. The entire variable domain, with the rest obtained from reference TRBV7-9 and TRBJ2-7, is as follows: DTGVSQNPRHKITKRGQNVTFRCDPISEHNRLYWYRQTLGQGPEFLTYFQNEAQLEKSRLLSDRFSAERPKGSFSTLEIQRTEQGDSAMYLCASSPPGTESYEQYFGPGTRLTVT.

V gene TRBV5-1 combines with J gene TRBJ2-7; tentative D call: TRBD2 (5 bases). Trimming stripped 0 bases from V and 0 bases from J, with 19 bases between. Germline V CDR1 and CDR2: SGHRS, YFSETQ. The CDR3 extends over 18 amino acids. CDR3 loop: CASSLARGSYSVSYEQYF. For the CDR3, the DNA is TGCGCCAGCAGCTTGGCCCGGGGATCTTACTCTGTCTCCTACGAGCAGTACTTC.

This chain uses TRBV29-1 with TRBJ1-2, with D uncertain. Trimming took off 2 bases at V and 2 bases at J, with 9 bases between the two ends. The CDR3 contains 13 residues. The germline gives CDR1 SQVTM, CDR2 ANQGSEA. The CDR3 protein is CSVETYPNYGYTF. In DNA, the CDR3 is TGCAGCGTTGAAACCTATCCCAACTATGGCTACACCTTC.